This TCR beta chain was found in a study of blood T cell repertoires in COVID-19. CDR3 length: 17 amino acids. CDR1 is MGHRA, CDR2 YSYEKL, per germline. Trimming left V 3 bases short and J 5 bases short, with 19 bases between. The protocol was immunoSEQ multiplex PCR, while the TCRdb copy is restricted to in-frame clones and leaves out a portion. The repertoire holds about 410,000 clones, with 90% as singletons. The J gene is TRBJ2-2, the V gene TRBV4-1, with TRBD2 as a possible D gene (6 bases). The sequence was collected from a man aged 18 to 29 who had recovered from COVID-19. What was sequenced was PBMCs or T cells enriched from blood (not recorded which). This CDR3 reads CASSHPPGQGGTGELFF. CDR3 coding DNA: TGCGCCAGCAGCCATCCCCCAGGCCAGGGAGGAACCGGGGAGCTGTTTTTT.